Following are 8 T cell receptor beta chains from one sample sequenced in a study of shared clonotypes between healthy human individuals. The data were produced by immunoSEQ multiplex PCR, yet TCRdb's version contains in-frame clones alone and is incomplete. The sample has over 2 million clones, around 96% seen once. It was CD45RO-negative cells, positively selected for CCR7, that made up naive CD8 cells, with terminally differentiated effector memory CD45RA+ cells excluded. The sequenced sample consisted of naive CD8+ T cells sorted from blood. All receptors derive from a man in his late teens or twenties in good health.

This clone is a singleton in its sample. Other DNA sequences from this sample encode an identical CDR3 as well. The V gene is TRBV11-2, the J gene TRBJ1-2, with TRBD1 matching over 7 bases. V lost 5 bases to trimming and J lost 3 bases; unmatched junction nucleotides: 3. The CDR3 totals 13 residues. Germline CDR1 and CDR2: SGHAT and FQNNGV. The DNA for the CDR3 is TGTGCCAGCAGCCCTGGGACAGACTATGGCTACACCTTC. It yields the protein CASSPGTDYGYTF.

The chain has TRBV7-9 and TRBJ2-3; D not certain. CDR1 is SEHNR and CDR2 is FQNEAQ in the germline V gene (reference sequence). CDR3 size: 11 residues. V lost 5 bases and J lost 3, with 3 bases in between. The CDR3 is CASSETDTQYF. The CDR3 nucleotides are TGTGCCAGCAGCGAAACAGATACGCAGTATTTT.

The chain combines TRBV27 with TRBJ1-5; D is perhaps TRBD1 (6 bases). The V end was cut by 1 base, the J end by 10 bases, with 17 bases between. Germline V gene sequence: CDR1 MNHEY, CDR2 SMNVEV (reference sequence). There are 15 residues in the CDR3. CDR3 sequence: CASSLLAQGSGPQHF. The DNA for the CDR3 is TGTGCCAGCAGTTTATTGGCCCAGGGGTCAGGCCCCCAGCATTTT.

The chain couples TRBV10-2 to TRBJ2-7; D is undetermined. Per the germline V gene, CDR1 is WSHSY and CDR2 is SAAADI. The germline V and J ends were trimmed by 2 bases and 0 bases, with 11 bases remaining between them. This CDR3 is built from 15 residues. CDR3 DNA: TGCGCCAGCAGTGAGGTCGGCAGAAGCTCCTACGAGCAGTACTTC. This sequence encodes CASSEVGRSSYEQYF.

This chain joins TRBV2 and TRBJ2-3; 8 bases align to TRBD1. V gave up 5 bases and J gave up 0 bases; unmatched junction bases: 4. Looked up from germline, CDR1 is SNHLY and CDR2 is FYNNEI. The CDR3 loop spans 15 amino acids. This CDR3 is CASSFGQGSTDTQYF. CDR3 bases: TGTGCCAGCAGTTTCGGACAGGGCAGCACAGATACGCAGTATTTT.

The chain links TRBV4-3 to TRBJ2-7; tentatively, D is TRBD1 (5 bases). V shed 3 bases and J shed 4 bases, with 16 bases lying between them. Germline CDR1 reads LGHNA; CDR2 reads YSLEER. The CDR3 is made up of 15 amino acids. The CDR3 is CASSQAQGPGYEQYF. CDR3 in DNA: TGCGCCAGCAGCCAGGCCCAGGGCCCCGGTTACGAGCAGTACTTC.

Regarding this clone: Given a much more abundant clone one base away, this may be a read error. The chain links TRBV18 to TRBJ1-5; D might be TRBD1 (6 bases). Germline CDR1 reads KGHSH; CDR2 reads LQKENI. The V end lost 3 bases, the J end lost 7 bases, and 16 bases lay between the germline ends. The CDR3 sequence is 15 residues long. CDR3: CASSPGGRGQQPQHF. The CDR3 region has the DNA TGTGCCAGCTCACCGGGGGGCAGGGGCCAACAGCCCCAGCATTTT.

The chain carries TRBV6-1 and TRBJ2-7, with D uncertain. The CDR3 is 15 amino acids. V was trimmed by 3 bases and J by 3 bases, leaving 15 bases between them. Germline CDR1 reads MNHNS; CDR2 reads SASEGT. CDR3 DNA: TGTGCCAGCAGTGAGGTGTCGGGTTGGAGCTACGAGCAGTACTTC. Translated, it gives CASSEVSGWSYEQYF.